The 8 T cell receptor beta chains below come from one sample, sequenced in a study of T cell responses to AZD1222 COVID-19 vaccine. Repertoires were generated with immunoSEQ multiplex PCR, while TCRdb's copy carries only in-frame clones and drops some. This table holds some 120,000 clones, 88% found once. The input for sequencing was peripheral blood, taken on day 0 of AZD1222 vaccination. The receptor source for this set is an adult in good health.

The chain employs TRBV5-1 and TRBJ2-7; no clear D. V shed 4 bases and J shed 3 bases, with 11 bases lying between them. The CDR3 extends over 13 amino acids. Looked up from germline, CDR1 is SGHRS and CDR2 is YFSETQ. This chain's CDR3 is CASSPTSYYEQYF. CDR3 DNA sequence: TGCGCCAGCAGCCCTACATCTTACTACGAGCAGTACTTC.

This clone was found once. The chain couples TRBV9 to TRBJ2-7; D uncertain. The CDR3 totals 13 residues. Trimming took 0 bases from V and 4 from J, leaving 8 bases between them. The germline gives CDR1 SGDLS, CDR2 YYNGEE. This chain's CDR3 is CASSVAQSYEQYF. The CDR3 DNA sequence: TGTGCCAGCAGCGTAGCCCAGTCATACGAGCAGTACTTC.

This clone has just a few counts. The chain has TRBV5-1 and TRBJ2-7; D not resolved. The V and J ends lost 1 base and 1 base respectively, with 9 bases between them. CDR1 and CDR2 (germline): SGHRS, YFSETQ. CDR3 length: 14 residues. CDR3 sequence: CASSLTAVSYEQYF. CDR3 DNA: TGCGCCAGCAGCTTGACGGCAGTTTCCTACGAGCAGTACTTC.

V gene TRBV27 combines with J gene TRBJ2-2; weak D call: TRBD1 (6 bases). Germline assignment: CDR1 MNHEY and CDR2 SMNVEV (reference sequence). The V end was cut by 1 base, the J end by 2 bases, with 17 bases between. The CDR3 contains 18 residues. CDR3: CASSLWPPRQVNTGELFF. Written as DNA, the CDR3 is TGTGCCAGCAGTTTATGGCCCCCCCGACAGGTTAACACCGGGGAGCTGTTTTTT.

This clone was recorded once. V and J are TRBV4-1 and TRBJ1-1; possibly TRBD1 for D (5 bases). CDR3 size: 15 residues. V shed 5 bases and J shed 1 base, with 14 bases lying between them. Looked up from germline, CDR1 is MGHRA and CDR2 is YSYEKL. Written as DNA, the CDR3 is TGCGCCAGCAGCTCTACCGGGACCCAGAACACTGAAGCTTTCTTT. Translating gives CASSSTGTQNTEAFF.

The CDR3 reads CAISDPRGDGNTIYF. The CDR3 region has the DNA TGTGCCATCAGTGACCCCCGGGGGGATGGAAACACCATATATTTT. This rearrangement joins TRBV10-3 to TRBJ1-3; tentatively, D is TRBD1 (5 bases). Trimming shortened V by 3 bases and J by 3 bases, and 12 bases separated the two germline ends. Per the germline V gene, CDR1 is ENHRY and CDR2 is SYGVKD. The CDR3 sequence is 15 residues long.

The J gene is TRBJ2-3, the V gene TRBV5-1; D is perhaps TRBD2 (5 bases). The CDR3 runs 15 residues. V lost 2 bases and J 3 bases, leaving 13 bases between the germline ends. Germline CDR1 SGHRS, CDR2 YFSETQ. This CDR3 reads CASSFLSLATDTQYF. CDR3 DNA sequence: TGCGCCAGCAGCTTTCTATCTCTAGCAACAGATACGCAGTATTTT.

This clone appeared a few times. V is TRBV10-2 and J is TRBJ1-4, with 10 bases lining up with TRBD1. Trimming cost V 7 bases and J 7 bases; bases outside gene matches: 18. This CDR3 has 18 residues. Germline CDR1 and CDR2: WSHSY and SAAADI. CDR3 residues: CASKSSGQGTGLAEKLFF. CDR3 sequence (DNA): TGCGCCAGCAAAAGTTCGGGACAGGGGACGGGACTAGCTGAAAAACTGTTTTTT.